The 32 T cell receptor beta chains presented below share a single source sample, sequenced in a study of beta chain features in type 1 diabetes. Every bit of the isolated RNA underwent reverse transcription, so sequencing read expressed TCRB transcripts. Assay used: immunoSEQ multiplex PCR; TCRdb lists only in-frame clones, some missing. The sample has 300,000 to 400,000 clones, about 10% seen once. Sequenced input: naive CD4+ T cells from blood. Receptors originate from a young woman in good health.

This clone was seen a few times. The chain employs TRBV11-2 and TRBJ2-3; 11 bases fit TRBD2. The germline CDR1 and CDR2 sequences are SGHAT and FQNNGV. The CDR3 loop spans 16 amino acids. V lost 4 bases and J lost 4; bases outside the gene matches: 7. CDR3: CASSSLLAGVADTQYF. CDR3 sequence (DNA): TGTGCCAGCAGCTCCCTACTAGCGGGAGTGGCAGATACGCAGTATTTT.

V and J are TRBV28 and TRBJ2-7, with TRBD2 matching over 9 bases. CDR1 is MDHEN, CDR2 SYDVKM, per germline. The V and J ends lost 1 base and 2 bases, in that order; junction bases with no gene match: 6. This CDR3 comprises 16 residues. CDR3 in amino acids: CASSLFGSGRPYEQYF. Written as DNA, the CDR3 is TGTGCCAGCAGTTTATTCGGAAGCGGGAGGCCCTACGAGCAGTACTTC.

This rearrangement joins TRBV14 to TRBJ2-3; 13 nucleotides line up with TRBD2. This CDR3 is built from 17 residues. J gave up 3 bases and V 4 bases, and 7 bases lay outside the gene matches. Germline CDR1 and CDR2: SGHDN and FVKESK. For the CDR3, the DNA is TGTGCCAGCAGCCTTGAACTAGCGGGAGGGAGAACAGATACGCAGTATTTT. Its translation is CASSLELAGGRTDTQYF.

The chain recombines TRBV25-1 with TRBJ2-2; 11 nucleotides line up with TRBD2. Germline CDR1 MGHDK, CDR2 SYGVNS. The CDR3 sequence is 18 residues long. Unmatched junction bases numbered 6, after V lost 3 bases and J lost 0 bases. CDR3 DNA sequence: TGTGCCAGCAGTGACCCGCGGGGACTAGCGGCGAACACCGGGGAGCTGTTTTTT. This encodes CASSDPRGLAANTGELFF.

V is TRBV5-1 and J is TRBJ2-7; D unclear. V was clipped by 0 bases and J by 6 bases, with 16 bases between them. Germline V gene data show CDR1 as SGHRS and CDR2 as YFSETQ. The CDR3 runs 15 residues. The CDR3 here is CASSLAPGGFGEQYF. The CDR3 region has the DNA TGCGCCAGCAGCTTGGCCCCCGGCGGATTCGGCGAGCAGTACTTC.

The V and J genes are TRBV6-1 and TRBJ2-5, with D unclear. The CDR3 has 15 amino acids. CDR1 and CDR2 (germline): MNHNS, SASEGT. V lost 6 bases, J lost 5 bases, and 19 bases lay in between. CDR3 DNA: TGTGCCAGCAGCCCCCTTGTAGCAACGGTGGAGACCCAGTACTTC. It is translated as CASSPLVATVETQYF.

This clone was seen a few times. J is TRBJ2-7 and V is TRBV30; TRBD2 aligns across 11 bases. The CDR3 totals 12 residues. V shed 8 bases, J shed 1 base, and the junction held 1 base outside the gene matches. CDR1 is GTSNPN and CDR2 is SVGIG in the germline V gene (reference sequence). CDR3 residues: CAGTSGSYEQYF. Here the CDR3 DNA reads TGTGCCGGGACTAGCGGTTCCTACGAGCAGTACTTC. The variable domain in full, with the rest retrieved from reference TRBV30 and TRBJ2-7, is SQTIHQWPATLVQPVGSPLSLECTVEGTSNPNLYWYRQAAGRGLQLLFYSVGIGQISSEVPQNLSASRPQDRQFILSSKKLLLSDSGFYLCAGTSGSYEQYFGPGTRLTVT.

V gene TRBV9 combines with J gene TRBJ1-1; D perhaps matches TRBD1 (5 bases). This CDR3 has 15 residues. Germline values: CDR1 SGDLS, CDR2 YYNGEE. Deletions cut 0 bases from V and 2 bases from J, with 11 bases between. The CDR3 DNA follows: TGTGCCAGCAGCGTAGAAAGGACACCAAACACTGAAGCTTTCTTT. As protein: CASSVERTPNTEAFF.

The V call is TRBV29-1, the J call TRBJ1-1, with 7 bases lining up with TRBD1. V lost 7 bases to trimming and J lost 0 bases; unmatched junction nucleotides: 5. The CDR3 extends over 13 amino acids. Germline V lookup: CDR1 SQVTM, CDR2 ANQGSEA. CDR3 DNA sequence: TGCAGCGCCCGACAGGGATTGAACACTGAAGCTTTCTTT. It yields the protein CSARQGLNTEAFF.

The rearrangement links TRBV5-1 to TRBJ1-1; the D is unclear. Germline assignment: CDR1 SGHRS and CDR2 YFSETQ. Trimming shortened V by 0 bases and J by 0 bases, and 6 bases separated the two germline ends. This CDR3 is built from 14 residues. Written as DNA, the CDR3 is TGCGCCAGCAGCTTGGGGGAGGTGAACACTGAAGCTTTCTTT. Translated: CASSLGEVNTEAFF.

This clone was observed a handful of times. The chain recombines TRBV30 with TRBJ2-1; D not certain. The V gene lost 3 bases and the J gene lost 10 bases, with 10 bases spanning the gap. Per germline, CDR1 GTSNPN and CDR2 SVGIG (reference sequence). There are 11 residues in the CDR3. The CDR3 nucleotides are TGTGCCTGGAGCCCCCACCAGGAGCAGTTCTTC. The encoded protein is CAWSPHQEQFF.

V and J are TRBV28 and TRBJ1-5, with 7 positions matching TRBD1. Per germline, CDR1 MDHEN and CDR2 SYDVKM. The V gene end was trimmed by 1 base and the J gene end by 3 bases; junction bases not matched to a gene: 3. The CDR3 totals 15 residues. The CDR3 nucleotides are TGTGCCAGCAGTTTATTAAAGGGGGCCAATCAGCCCCAGCATTTT. Its protein product is CASSLLKGANQPQHF.

A few counts support this clone. The chain couples TRBV6-6 to TRBJ1-3; D is perhaps TRBD1 (6 bases). The CDR3 covers 16 residues. Trimming shortened V by 0 bases and J by 1 base, and 10 bases separated the two germline ends. Germline V CDR1 and CDR2: MNHNY, SVGAGI (reference sequence). This CDR3 reads CASSYSDRPSGNTIYF. The CDR3 coding sequence is TGTGCCAGCAGTTACTCGGACAGACCATCTGGAAACACCATATATTTT.

In its sample, this clone was seen a few times. This sequence joins TRBV7-2 and TRBJ1-5; D unclear. CDR3 length: 12 residues. Per germline, CDR1 SGHTA and CDR2 FQGNSA. V was cut by 1 base and J by 9 bases, with 7 bases left in between. CDR3 nucleotide sequence: TGTGCCAGCAGCTTAGTGGCATGGCCCCAGCATTTT. The encoded protein is CASSLVAWPQHF.

The V and J genes are TRBV4-2 and TRBJ2-3; 7 bases fit TRBD2. V shed 0 bases and J 0 bases; nucleotides not matched to a gene: 6. The V gene's germline CDR1 is LGHNA and CDR2 YNFKEQ. The CDR3 loop spans 17 amino acids. CDR3 residues: CASSQDTLAASTDTQYF. The CDR3 bases are TGTGCCAGCAGCCAAGATACGCTAGCGGCTAGCACAGATACGCAGTATTTT.

The chain has TRBV11-2 and TRBJ2-5; the D gene is possibly TRBD2 (6 bases). Trimming shortened V by 1 base and J by 3 bases, and 9 bases separated the two germline ends. CDR1 and CDR2 (germline): SGHAT, FQNNGV. The CDR3 consists of 14 residues. The CDR3 reads CASSLAGVKETQYF. The CDR3 coding sequence is TGTGCCAGCAGCTTAGCGGGAGTGAAAGAGACCCAGTACTTC.

This chain uses TRBV7-3 with TRBJ2-7, with 10 bases aligning to TRBD1. J lost 3 bases, V lost 5 bases, and 4 bases had no gene match. The germline V gene has CDR1 SGHTA and CDR2 FQGTGA. The CDR3 runs to 14 residues. The CDR3 nucleotides are TGTGCCAGCAGCCCGACAGGGGGCAACTACGAGCAGTACTTC. Amino acid sequence: CASSPTGGNYEQYF.

This chain connects TRBV29-1 to TRBJ2-7; TRBD1 might be the D (5 bases). The ends were cut back, 0 bases at V and 6 bases at J, with 12 bases in the middle. This CDR3 spans 13 amino acids. CDR1 SQVTM and CDR2 ANQGSEA come from the germline V gene. The CDR3 loop is CSVEDRAGIEQYF. CDR3 nucleotide sequence: TGCAGCGTTGAAGATCGGGCAGGGATCGAGCAGTACTTC.

This clone was counted between two and nine times. The chain recombines TRBV5-4 with TRBJ2-2, with D hard to call. The CDR3 has 13 residues. In germline, CDR1 is SGHNT, CDR2 YYREEE (reference sequence). Trimming took off 0 bases at V and 3 bases at J, with 3 bases between the two ends. For the CDR3, the DNA is TGTGCCAGCAGCTTGGTAGACACCGGGGAGCTGTTTTTT. Amino acid sequence: CASSLVDTGELFF.

This clone was counted between two and nine times. Other nucleotide sequences in the sample specify the same CDR3. V and J are TRBV18 and TRBJ2-1, with 12 bases that match TRBD2. Trimming cost V 3 bases and J 7 bases; bases outside gene matches: 1. Germline lookup yields CDR1 KGHSH and CDR2 LQKENI. CDR3 length equals 14 residues. The CDR3 DNA reads TGTGCCAGCTCACCCGGGACTAGCGGGAATGAGCAGTTCTTC. Amino acid sequence: CASSPGTSGNEQFF.

The genes are TRBV11-2 and TRBJ2-3; TRBD2 might be the D (6 bases). This CDR3 contains 18 residues. Germline CDR1 is SGHAT and CDR2 is FQNNGV. Deletions cut 4 bases from V and 2 bases from J, with 22 bases between. The CDR3: CASSYIDFGAGPTDTQYF. The CDR3 DNA reads as TGTGCCAGCAGCTACATTGATTTCGGTGCGGGGCCCACAGATACGCAGTATTTT. Together with reference TRBV11-2 and TRBJ2-3, the CDR3 gives the full variable domain: EAGVAQSPRYKIIEKRQSVAFWCNPISGHATLYWYQQILGQGPKLLIQFQNNGVVDDSQLPKDRFSAERLKGVDSTLKIQPAKLEDSAVYLCASSYIDFGAGPTDTQYFGPGTRLTVL.

The V and J genes are TRBV10-3 and TRBJ2-1; D is possibly TRBD2 (5 bases). This CDR3 has 17 residues. Germline lookup yields CDR1 ENHRY and CDR2 SYGVKD. V was pared by 11 bases and J by 0 bases, with 23 bases between. CDR3 DNA: TGTGCCGAGGGTCCTTCTCGCGCGGTTAGCTCCTACAATGAGCAGTTCTTC. As protein: CAEGPSRAVSSYNEQFF.

The chain uses TRBV29-1 and TRBJ1-1; no reliable D call. V lost 5 bases to trimming and J lost 2 bases, with 12 bases between them. The CDR3 extends over 13 amino acids. Looked up from germline, CDR1 is SQVTM and CDR2 is ANQGSEA. CDR3 DNA sequence: TGCAGCGTTAAGGAGCAGTTAAACACTGAAGCTTTCTTT. Translating gives CSVKEQLNTEAFF.

The chain recombines TRBV15 with TRBJ2-1, with TRBD2 identical over 7 bases. CDR3 length: 13 amino acids. V gave up 4 bases and J gave up 10 bases; unmatched junction bases: 7. Germline lookup yields CDR1 LNHNV and CDR2 YYDKDF (reference sequence). CDR3 coding DNA: TGTGCCACCAGCACCTTCCCGGGACTAGAGCAGTTCTTC. Amino acid sequence: CATSTFPGLEQFF.

A few counts support this clone. V usage is TRBV5-1 and J usage is TRBJ1-1; D gene uncertain. Germline CDR1 and CDR2: SGHRS and YFSETQ. The CDR3 spans 15 residues. Trimming stripped 6 bases from V and 1 base from J, with 16 bases between. The CDR3 region has the DNA TGCGCCAGCACGGCCCGAGGCCGCGGGAACACTGAAGCTTTCTTT. Translating gives CASTARGRGNTEAFF.

The chain has TRBV7-9 and TRBJ1-1; possible D gene TRBD1, 5 bases. Trimming cost V 11 bases and J 4 bases, with 11 bases left between them. The V gene's germline CDR1 is SEHNR and CDR2 FQNEAQ (reference sequence). The length of the CDR3 is 11 residues. DNA of the CDR3: TGTGCCGCTGGGGGGGGCACTGAAGCTTTCTTT. Translation: CAAGGGTEAFF.

The chain combines TRBV7-2 with TRBJ2-7; maybe TRBD2 (5 bases). The CDR3 consists of 14 residues. Germline V gene data show CDR1 as SGHTA and CDR2 as FQGNSA. V was shortened by 5 bases and J by 0 bases, with 11 bases between the two germline ends. This CDR3 reads CASSNSVSSYEQYF. CDR3 nucleotides: TGTGCCAGCAGCAATAGCGTTAGCTCCTACGAGCAGTACTTC.

The CDR3 sequence: CASSSLASQRGEQFF. In nucleotides, the CDR3 is TGTGCCAGCAGTTCACTAGCTTCACAAAGGGGTGAGCAGTTCTTC. The chain is built from TRBV6-5 and TRBJ2-1; maybe TRBD2 (6 bases). Germline loops: CDR1 MNHEY, CDR2 SVGAGI. The CDR3 contains 15 residues. Trimming took 4 bases from V and 9 from J, leaving 19 bases between them.

This clone appeared many times. The chain couples TRBV29-1 to TRBJ1-1; D remains unclear. CDR3 size: 13 residues. Looked up from germline, CDR1 is SQVTM and CDR2 is ANQGSEA. Deletions cut 4 bases from V and 0 bases from J, with 9 bases between. The CDR3 sequence: CSVGSAVNTEAFF. DNA for the CDR3: TGCAGCGTTGGTTCCGCGGTGAACACTGAAGCTTTCTTT.

The chain uses TRBV5-1 and TRBJ1-2; a possible D gene is TRBD1 (5 bases). Germline loops: CDR1 SGHRS, CDR2 YFSETQ. The CDR3 extends over 13 amino acids. The ends were cut back, 5 bases at V and 1 base at J, with 9 bases in the middle. DNA for the CDR3: TGCGCCAGCAGTCAACAGGTTAACTATGGCTACACCTTC. It specifies CASSQQVNYGYTF.

Points on this clone: This same CDR3 is encoded by further DNA sequences in the sample. The V and J genes are TRBV18 and TRBJ2-7; D unclear. The CDR3 has 14 residues. Trimming removed 0 bases at V and 3 bases at J, with 9 bases between. The germline V gene has CDR1 KGHSH and CDR2 LQKENI. The CDR3 loop is CASSPPPGSYEQYF. The CDR3 nucleotides read TGTGCCAGCTCACCACCGCCAGGTAGCTACGAGCAGTACTTC.

This chain uses TRBV6-5 with TRBJ2-7; 7 bases agree with TRBD1. V was pared by 0 bases and J by 2 bases, with 4 bases of the junction left unmatched. The CDR3 is made up of 15 amino acids. Germline V gene sequence: CDR1 MNHEY, CDR2 SVGAGI. The CDR3 nucleotides read TGTGCCAGCAGTTACTCGAGGCAGGGGGCCTACGAGCAGTACTTC. Translation: CASSYSRQGAYEQYF.